This passage covers 3 T cell receptor beta chains from one sample sequenced in a study of blood T cell repertoires in COVID-19. Here immunoSEQ multiplex PCR was the method, and the copy in TCRdb shows in-frame clones only, minus some. The sample records approximately 100,000 clones, approximately 85% being singletons. The sample taken for sequencing was peripheral blood. All receptors come from a man aged 55-75 years with acute or convalescent COVID-19.

The chain uses TRBV25-1 and TRBJ2-7, with D uncertain. The V gene's germline CDR1 is MGHDK and CDR2 SYGVNS. V lost 4 bases to trimming and J lost 2 bases, with 9 bases between them. The CDR3 length is 13 residues. The CDR3 spells CASSAAGTYEQYF. CDR3 in DNA: TGTGCCAGCAGTGCTGCCGGTACCTACGAGCAGTACTTC.

The genes are TRBV7-9 and TRBJ1-1, with 7 nucleotides matching TRBD1. Unmatched junction bases numbered 9, after V lost 2 bases and J lost 6 bases. Germline assignment: CDR1 SEHNR and CDR2 FQNEAQ (reference sequence). The CDR3 spans 15 residues. As DNA, the CDR3 is TGTGCCAGCAGCTTAATTACAGGGGCGCCTGCTGAAGCTTTCTTT. Residues: CASSLITGAPAEAFF.

The chain employs TRBV6-5 and TRBJ1-6; TRBD1 matches 7 bases. The germline V gene has CDR1 MNHEY and CDR2 SVGAGI. Trimming removed 6 bases from V and 7 bases from J; junction bases left unmatched: 6. The CDR3 has 14 residues. The CDR3 region is CASRNTGVNSPLHF. The CDR3 DNA sequence: TGTGCCAGCAGGAACACAGGGGTGAATTCACCCCTCCACTTT.